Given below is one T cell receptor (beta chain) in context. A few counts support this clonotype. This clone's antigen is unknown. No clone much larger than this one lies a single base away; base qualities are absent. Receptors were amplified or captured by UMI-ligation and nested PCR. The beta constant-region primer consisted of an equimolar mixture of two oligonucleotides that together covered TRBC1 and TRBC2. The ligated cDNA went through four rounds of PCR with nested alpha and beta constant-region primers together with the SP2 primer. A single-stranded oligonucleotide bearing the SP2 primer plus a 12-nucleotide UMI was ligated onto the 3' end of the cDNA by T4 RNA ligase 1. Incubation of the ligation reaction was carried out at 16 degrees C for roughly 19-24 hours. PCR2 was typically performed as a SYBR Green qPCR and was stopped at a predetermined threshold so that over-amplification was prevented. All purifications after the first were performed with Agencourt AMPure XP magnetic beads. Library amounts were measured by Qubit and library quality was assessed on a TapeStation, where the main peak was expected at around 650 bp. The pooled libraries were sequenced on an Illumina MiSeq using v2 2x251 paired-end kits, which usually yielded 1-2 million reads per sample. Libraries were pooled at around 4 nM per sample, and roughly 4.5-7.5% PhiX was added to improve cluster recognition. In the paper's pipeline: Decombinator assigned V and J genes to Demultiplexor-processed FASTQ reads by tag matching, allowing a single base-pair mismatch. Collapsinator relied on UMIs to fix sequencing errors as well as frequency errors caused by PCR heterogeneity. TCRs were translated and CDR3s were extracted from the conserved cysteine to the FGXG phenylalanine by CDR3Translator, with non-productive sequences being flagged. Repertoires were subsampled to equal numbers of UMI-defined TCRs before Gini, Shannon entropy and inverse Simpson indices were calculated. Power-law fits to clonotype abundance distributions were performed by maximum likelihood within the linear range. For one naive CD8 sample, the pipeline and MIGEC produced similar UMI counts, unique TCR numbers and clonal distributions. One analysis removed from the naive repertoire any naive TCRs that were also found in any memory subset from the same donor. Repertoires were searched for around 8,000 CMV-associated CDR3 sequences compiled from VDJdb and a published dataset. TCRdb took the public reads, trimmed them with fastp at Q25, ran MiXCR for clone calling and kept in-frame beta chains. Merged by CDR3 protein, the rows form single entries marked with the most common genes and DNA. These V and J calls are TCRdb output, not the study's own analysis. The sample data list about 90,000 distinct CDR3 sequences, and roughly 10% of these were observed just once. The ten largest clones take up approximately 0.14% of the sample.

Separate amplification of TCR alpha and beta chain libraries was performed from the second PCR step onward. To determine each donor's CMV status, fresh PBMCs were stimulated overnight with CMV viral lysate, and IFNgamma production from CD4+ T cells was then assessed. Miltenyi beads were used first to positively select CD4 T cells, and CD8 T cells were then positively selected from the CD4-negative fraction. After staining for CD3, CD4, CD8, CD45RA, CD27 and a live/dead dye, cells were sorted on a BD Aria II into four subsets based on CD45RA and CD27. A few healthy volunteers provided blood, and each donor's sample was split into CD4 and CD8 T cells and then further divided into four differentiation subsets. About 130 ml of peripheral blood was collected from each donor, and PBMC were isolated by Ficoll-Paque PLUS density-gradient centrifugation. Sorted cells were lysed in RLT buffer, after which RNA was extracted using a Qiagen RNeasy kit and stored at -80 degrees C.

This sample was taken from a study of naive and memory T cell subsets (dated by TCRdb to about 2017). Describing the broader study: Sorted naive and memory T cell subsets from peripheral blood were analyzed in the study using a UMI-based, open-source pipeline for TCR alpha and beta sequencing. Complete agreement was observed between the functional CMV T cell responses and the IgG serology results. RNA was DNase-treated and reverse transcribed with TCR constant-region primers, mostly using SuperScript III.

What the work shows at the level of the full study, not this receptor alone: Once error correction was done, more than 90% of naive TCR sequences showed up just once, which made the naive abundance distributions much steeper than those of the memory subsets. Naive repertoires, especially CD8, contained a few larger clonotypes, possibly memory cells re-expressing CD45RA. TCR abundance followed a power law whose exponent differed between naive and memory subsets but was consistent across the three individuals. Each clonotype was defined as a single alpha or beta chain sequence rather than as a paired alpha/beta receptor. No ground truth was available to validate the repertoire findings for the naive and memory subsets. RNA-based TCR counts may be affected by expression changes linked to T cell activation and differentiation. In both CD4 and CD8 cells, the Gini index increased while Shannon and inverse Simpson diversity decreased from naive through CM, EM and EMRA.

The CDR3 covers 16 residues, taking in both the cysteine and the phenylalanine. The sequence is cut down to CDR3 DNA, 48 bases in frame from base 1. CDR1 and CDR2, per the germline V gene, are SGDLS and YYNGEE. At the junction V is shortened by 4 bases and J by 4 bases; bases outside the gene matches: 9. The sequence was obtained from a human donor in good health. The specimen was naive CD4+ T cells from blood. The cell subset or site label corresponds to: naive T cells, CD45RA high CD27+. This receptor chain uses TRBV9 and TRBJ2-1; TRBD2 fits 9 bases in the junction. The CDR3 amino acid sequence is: CASSPIRLAVYNEQFF. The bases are TGTGCCAGCAGCCCAATTCGACTAGCGGTTTACAATGAGCAGTTCTTC.